This TCR beta chain was sequenced during a study of cytomegalovirus exposure and HLA in healthy donors. Study-wide results and limits: Earlier analysis found most TCR beta V segments productive about 87% or about 30% of the time. Most CMV-associated TCR beta chains were later found to appear HLA-restricted. A missense DCLRE1C variant was associated with V- and J-gene trimming of TCR beta chains in a later analysis, and an independent cohort replicated the association.

Worth noting for this clone: Its antigen is unidentified.

Vbeta (60) and Jbeta (13) primers were used in the PCR. TCRdb's table, derived via immunoSEQ multiplex PCR, lists solely in-frame clones and lacks some. The sample records over 100,000 clones, more than 75% being singletons. Germline V gives CDR1 MGHRA, CDR2 YSYEKL. The germline V and J ends were trimmed by 4 bases and 0 bases, with 9 bases remaining between them. The CDR3 is 15 residues long. The sequence was collected from a woman aged 40 to 49 in good health and CMV-seronegative. Source material: PBMCs. The chain couples TRBV4-1 to TRBJ2-2; weak D call: TRBD1 (5 bases). CDR3 residues: CASSRPGTNTGELFF. DNA for the CDR3: TGCGCCAGCAGCCGCCCAGGGACGAACACCGGGGAGCTGTTTTTT.